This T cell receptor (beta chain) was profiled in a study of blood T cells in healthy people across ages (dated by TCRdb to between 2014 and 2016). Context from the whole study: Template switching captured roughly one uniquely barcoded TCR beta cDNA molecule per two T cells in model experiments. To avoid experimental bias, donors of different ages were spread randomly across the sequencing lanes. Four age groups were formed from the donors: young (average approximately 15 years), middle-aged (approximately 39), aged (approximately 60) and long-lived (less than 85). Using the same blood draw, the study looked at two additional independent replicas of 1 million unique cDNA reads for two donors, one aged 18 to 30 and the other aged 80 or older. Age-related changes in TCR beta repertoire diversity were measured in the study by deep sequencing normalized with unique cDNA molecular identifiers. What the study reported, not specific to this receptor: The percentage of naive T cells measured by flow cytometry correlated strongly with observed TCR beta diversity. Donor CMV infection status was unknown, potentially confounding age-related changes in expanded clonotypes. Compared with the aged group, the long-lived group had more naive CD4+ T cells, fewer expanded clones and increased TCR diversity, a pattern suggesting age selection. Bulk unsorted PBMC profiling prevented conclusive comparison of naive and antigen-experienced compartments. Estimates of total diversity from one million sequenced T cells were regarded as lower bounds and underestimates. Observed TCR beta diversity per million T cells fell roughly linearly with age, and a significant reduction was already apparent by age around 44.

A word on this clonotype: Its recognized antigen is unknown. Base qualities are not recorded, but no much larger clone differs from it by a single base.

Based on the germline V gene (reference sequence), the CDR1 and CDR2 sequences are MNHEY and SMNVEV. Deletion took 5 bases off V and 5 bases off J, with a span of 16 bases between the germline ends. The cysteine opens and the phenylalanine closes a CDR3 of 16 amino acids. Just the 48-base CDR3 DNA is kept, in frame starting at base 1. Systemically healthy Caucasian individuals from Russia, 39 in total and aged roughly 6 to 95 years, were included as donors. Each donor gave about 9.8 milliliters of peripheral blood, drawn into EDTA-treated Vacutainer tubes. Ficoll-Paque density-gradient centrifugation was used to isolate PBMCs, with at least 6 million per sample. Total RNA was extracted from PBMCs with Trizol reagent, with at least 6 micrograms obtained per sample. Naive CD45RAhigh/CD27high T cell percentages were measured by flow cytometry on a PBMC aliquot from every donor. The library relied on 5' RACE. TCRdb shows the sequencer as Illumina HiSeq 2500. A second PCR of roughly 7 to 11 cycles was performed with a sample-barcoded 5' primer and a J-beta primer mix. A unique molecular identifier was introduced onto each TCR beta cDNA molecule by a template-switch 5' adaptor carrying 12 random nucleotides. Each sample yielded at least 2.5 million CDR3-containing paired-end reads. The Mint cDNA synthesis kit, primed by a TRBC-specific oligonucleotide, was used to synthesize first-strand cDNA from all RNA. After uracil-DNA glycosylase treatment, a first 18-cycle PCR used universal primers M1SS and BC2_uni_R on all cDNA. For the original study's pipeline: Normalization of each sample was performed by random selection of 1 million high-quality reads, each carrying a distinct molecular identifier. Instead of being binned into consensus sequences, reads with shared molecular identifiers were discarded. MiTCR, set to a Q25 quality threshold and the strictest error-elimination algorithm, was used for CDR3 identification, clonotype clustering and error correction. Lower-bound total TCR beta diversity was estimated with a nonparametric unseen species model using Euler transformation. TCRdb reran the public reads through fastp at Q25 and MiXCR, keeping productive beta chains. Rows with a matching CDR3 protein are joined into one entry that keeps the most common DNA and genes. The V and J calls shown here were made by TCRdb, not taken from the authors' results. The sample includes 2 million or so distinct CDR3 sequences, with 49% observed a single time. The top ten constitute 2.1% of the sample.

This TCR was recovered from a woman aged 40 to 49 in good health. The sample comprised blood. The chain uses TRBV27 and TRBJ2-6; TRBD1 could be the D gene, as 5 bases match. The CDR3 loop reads CASSHLGDLRANVLTF. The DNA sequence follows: TGTGCCAGCAGTCACTTAGGGGATCTGAGGGCCAACGTCCTGACTTTC.